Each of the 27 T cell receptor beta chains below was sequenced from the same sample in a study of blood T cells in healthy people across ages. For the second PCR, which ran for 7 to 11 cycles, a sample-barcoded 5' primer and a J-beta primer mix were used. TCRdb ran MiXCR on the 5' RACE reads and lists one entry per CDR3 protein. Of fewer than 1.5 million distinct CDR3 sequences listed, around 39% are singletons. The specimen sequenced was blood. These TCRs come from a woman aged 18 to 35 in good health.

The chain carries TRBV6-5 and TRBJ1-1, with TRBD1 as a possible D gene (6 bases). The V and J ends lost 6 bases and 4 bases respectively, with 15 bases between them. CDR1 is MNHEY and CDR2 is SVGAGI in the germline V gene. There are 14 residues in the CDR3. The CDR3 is CASRKGVLSTEAFF. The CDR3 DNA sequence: TGTGCCAGCAGAAAGGGGGTTCTATCCACTGAAGCTTTCTTT.

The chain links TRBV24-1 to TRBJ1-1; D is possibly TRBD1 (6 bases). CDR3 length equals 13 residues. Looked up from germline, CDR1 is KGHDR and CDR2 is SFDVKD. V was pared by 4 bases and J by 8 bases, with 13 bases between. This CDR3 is CATSDPRGLEAFF. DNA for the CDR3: TGTGCCACCAGTGACCCGCGGGGGCTGGAAGCTTTCTTT.

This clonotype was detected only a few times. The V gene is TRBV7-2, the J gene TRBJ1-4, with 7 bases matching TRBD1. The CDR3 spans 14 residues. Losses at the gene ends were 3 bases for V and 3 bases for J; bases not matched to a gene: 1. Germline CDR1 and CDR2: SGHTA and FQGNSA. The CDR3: CASSFQGANEKLFF. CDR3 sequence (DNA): TGTGCCAGCAGCTTCCAGGGGGCTAATGAAAAACTGTTTTTT.

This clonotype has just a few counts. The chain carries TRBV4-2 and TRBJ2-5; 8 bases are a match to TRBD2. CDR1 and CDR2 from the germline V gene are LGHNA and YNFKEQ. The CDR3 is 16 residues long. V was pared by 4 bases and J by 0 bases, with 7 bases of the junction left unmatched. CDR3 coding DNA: TGTGCCAGCAGCCCCGTTCGCGGGGGGTACCAAGAGACCCAGTACTTC. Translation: CASSPVRGGYQETQYF.

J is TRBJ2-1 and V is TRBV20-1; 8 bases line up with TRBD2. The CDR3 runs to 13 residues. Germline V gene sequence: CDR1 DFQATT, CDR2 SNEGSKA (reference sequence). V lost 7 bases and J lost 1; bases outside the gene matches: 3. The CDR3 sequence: CSGSGSSYNEQFF. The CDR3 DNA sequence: TGCAGTGGAAGCGGGAGTTCCTACAATGAGCAGTTCTTC.

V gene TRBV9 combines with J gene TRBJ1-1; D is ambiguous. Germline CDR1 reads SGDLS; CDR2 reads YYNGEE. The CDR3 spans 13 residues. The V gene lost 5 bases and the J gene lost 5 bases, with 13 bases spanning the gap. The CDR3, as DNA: TGTGCCAGCAGTTACTACCCCGGTACTGAAGCTTTCTTT. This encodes CASSYYPGTEAFF.

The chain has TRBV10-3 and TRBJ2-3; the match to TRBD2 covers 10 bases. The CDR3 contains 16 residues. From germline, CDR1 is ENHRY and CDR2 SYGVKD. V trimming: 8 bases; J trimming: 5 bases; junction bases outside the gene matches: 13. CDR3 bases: TGTGCCATCGGGGAGGGGCTAGCGGGAGCTATAGATACGCAGTATTTT. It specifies CAIGEGLAGAIDTQYF.

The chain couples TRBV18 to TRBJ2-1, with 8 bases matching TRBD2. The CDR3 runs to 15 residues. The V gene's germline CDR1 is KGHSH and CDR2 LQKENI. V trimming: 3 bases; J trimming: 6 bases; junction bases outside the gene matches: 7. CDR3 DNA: TGTGCCAGCTCACCTACCGGCACTAGCGGCAATGAGCAGTTCTTC. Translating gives CASSPTGTSGNEQFF.

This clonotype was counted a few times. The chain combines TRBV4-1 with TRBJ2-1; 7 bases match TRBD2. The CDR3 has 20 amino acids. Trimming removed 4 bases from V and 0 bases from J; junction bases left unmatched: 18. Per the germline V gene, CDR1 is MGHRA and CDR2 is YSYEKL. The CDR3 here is CASSPTVGPRTRSSYNEQFF. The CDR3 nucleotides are TGCGCCAGCAGCCCCACAGTGGGCCCTAGGACTAGGAGCTCCTACAATGAGCAGTTCTTC.

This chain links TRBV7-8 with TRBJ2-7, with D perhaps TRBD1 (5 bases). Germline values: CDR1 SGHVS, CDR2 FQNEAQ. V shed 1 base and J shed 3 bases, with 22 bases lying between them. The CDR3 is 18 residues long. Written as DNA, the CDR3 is TGTGCCAGCAGCTTAGAATTAATGGGGCCCCCCGCCTTCTACGAGCAGTACTTC. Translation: CASSLELMGPPAFYEQYF.

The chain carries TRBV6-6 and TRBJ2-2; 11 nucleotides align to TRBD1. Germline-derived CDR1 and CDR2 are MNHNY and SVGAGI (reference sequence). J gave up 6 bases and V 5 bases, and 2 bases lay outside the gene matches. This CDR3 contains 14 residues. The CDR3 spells CASSGTGGSGELFF. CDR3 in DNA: TGTGCCAGCAGTGGGACAGGGGGTTCCGGGGAGCTGTTTTTT.

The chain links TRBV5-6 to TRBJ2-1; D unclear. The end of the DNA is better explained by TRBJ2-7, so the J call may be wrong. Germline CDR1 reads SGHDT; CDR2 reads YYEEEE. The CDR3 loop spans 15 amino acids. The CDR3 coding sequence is TGTGCCAGCAGTATCGCGGTGAGCTCCTACAATGAGCAGTACTTC. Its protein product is CASSIAVSSYNEQYF.

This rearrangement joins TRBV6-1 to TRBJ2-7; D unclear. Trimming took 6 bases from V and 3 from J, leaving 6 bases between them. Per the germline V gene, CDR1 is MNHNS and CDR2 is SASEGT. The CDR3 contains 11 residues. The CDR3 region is CASRLIYEQYF. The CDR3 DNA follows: TGTGCCAGCAGGCTTATCTACGAGCAGTACTTC.

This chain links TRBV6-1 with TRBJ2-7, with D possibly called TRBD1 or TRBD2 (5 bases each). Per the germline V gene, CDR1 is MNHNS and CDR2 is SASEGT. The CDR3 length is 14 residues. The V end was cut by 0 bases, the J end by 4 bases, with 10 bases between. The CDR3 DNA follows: TGTGCCAGCAGTGAAGCTCCAGGGACGTACGAGCAGTACTTC. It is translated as CASSEAPGTYEQYF.

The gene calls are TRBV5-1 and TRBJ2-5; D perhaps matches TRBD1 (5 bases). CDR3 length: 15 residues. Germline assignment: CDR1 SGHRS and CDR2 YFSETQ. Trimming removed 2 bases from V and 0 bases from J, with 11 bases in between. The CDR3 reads CASSFPDRNQETQYF. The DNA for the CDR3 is TGCGCCAGCAGCTTCCCCGACAGAAACCAAGAGACCCAGTACTTC.

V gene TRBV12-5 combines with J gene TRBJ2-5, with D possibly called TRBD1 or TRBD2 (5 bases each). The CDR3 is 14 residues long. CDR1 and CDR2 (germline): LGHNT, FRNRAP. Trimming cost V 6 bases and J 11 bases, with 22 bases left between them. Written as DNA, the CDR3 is TGTGCTAGTGGGGGCGGGTCAGCCAGGGATGAGCAGTACTTC. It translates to CASGGGSARDEQYF.

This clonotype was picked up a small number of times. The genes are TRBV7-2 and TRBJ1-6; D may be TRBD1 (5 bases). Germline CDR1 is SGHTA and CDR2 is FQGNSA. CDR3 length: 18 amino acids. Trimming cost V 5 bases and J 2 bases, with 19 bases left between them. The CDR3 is CASSPISGIRTYNSPLHF. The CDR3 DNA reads TGTGCCAGCAGCCCGATCTCAGGGATCAGGACCTATAATTCACCCCTCCACTTT.

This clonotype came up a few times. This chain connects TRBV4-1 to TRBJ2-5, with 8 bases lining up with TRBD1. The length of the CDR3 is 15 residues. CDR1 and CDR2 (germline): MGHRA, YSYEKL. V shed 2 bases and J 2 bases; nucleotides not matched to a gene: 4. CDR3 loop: CASSQPGTGQETQYF. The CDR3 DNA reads TGCGCCAGCAGCCAACCCGGGACAGGACAAGAGACCCAGTACTTC.

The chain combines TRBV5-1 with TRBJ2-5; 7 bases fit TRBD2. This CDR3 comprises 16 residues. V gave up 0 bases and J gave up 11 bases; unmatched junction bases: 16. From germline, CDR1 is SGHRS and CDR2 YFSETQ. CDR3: CASSLVAGETYNEQYF. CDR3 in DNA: TGCGCCAGCAGCTTGGTGGCGGGAGAGACCTACAATGAGCAGTACTTC.

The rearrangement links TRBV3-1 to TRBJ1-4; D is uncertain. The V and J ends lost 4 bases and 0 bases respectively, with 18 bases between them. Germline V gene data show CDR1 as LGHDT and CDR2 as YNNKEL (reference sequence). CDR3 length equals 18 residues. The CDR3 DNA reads TGTGCCAGCAGCCCAGACGGAGGGATGGGGACAACTAATGAAAAACTGTTTTTT. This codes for CASSPDGGMGTTNEKLFF.

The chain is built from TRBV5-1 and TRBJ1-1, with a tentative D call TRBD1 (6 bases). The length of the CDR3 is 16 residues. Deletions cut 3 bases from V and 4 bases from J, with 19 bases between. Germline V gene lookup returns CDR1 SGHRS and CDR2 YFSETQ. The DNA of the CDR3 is TGCGCCAGCAGCTCCCCAGCCGGGGGCTGGGGCACTGAAGCTTTCTTT. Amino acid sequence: CASSSPAGGWGTEAFF.

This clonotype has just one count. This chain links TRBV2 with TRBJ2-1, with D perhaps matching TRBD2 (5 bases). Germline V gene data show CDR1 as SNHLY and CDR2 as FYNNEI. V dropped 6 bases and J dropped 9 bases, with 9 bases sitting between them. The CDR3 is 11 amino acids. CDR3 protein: CASRFGIEQFF. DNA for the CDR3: TGTGCCAGCAGGTTCGGGATTGAGCAGTTCTTC. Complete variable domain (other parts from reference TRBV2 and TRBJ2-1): EPEVTQTPSHQVTQMGQEVILRCVPISNHLYFYWYRQILGQKVEFLVSFYNNEISEKSEIFDDQFSVERPDGSNFTLKIRSTKLEDSAMYFCASRFGIEQFFGPGTRLTVL.

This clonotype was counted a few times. This chain's CDR3 is CASSPQMTRDRGKESNQPQHF. CDR3 in DNA: TGTGCCAGCAGCCCTCAAATGACGAGGGACAGGGGGAAGGAGAGCAATCAGCCCCAGCATTTT. The chain has TRBV9 and TRBJ1-5; 11 bases fit TRBD1. This CDR3 has 21 amino acids. Losses at the gene ends were 4 bases for V and 1 base for J; bases not matched to a gene: 19. Germline CDR1 SGDLS, CDR2 YYNGEE. The full variable domain, its missing parts supplied by reference TRBV9 and TRBJ1-5, is DSGVTQTPKHLITATGQRVTLRCSPRSGDLSVYWYQQSLDQGLQFLIQYYNGEERAKGNILERFSAQQFPDLHSELNLSSLELGDSALYFCASSPQMTRDRGKESNQPQHFGDGTRLSIL.

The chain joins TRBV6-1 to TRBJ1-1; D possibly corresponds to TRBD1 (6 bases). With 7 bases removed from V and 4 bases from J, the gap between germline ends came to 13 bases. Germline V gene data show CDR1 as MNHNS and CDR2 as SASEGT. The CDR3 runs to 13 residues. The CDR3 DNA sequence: TGTGCCAGCACCAGGGGAGGGCTCACTGAAGCTTTCTTT. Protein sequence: CASTRGGLTEAFF.

The CDR3 DNA reads TGCGCCAGCAGCTTAACTCCGACGCGAGAAGTCCCAGATACGCAGTATTTT. Translating it yields CASSLTPTREVPDTQYF. The chain has TRBV5-1 and TRBJ2-3; no firm D call. CDR1 is SGHRS and CDR2 is YFSETQ in the germline V gene. This CDR3 has 17 residues. The V end lost 2 bases, the J end lost 4 bases, and 20 bases lay between the germline ends.

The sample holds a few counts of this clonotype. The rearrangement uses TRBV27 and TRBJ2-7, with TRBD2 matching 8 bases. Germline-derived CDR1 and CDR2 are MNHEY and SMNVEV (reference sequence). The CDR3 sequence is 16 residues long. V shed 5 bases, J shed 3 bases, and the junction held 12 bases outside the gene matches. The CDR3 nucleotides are TGTGCCAGCAGTATCAATAATCCGGGACTAGTCTACGAGCAGTACTTC. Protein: CASSINNPGLVYEQYF.

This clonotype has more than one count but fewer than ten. The chain's CDR3 is CASSLRDGNEAFF. CDR3 DNA: TGTGCCAGCAGTTTAAGGGACGGGAATGAAGCTTTCTTT. The rearrangement links TRBV12-3 or TRBV12-4 to TRBJ1-1; TRBD1 might be the D (5 bases). This CDR3 comprises 13 residues. Deletions cut 2 bases from V and 7 bases from J, with 11 bases between.